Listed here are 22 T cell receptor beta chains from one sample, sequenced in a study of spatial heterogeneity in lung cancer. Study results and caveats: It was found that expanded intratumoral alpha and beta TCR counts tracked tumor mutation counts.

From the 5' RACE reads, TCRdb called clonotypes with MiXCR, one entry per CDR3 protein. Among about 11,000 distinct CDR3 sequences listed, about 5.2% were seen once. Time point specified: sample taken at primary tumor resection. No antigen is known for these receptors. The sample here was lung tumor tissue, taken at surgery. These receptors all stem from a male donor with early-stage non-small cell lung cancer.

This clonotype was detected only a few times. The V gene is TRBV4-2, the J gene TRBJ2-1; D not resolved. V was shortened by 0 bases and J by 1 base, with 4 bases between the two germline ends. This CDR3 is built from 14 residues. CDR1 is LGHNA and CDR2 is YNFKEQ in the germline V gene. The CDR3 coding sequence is TGTGCCAGCAGCCAAGATCCGTCCTACAATGAGCAGTTCTTC. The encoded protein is CASSQDPSYNEQFF.

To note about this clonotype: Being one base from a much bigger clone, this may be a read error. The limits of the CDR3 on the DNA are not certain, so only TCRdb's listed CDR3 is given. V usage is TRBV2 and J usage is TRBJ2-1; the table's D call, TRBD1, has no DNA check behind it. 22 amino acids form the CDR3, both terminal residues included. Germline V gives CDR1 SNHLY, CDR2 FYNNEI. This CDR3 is CASSSDRDHEQLFGPGDHEQFF.

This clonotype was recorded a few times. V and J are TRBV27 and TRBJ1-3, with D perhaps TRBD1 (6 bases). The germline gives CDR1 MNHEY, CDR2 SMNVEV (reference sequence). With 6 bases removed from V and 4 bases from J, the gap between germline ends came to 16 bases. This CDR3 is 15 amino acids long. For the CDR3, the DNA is TGTGCCAGCAGCTGGAGTGGGGGGCAAGGAAACACCATATATTTT. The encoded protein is CASSWSGGQGNTIYF.

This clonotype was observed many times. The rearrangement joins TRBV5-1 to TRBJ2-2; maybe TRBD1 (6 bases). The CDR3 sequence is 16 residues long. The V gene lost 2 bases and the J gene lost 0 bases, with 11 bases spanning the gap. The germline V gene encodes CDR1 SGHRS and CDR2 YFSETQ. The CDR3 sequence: CASSLHRVPNTGELFF. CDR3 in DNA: TGCGCCAGCAGCTTACACAGGGTGCCGAACACCGGGGAGCTGTTTTTT.

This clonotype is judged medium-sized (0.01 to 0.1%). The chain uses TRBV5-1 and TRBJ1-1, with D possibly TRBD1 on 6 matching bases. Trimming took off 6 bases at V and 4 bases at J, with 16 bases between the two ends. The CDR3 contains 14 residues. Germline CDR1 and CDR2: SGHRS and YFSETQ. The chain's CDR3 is CASTRGTSGTEAFF. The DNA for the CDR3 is TGCGCCAGCACGAGGGGGACATCGGGCACTGAAGCTTTCTTT.

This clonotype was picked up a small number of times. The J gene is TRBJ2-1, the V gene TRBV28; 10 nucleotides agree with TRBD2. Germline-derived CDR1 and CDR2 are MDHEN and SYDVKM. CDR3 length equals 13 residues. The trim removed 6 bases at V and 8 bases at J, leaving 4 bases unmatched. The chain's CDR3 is CASSQGLADEQFF. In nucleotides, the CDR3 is TGTGCCAGCAGCCAAGGACTAGCGGATGAGCAGTTCTTC.

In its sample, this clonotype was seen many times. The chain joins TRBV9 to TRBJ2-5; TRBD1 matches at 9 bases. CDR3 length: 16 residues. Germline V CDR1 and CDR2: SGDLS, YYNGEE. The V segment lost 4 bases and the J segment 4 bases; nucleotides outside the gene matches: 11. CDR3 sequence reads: CASSRTGTGRGETQYF. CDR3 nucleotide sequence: TGTGCCAGCAGCCGAACCGGGACAGGGAGGGGAGAGACCCAGTACTTC.

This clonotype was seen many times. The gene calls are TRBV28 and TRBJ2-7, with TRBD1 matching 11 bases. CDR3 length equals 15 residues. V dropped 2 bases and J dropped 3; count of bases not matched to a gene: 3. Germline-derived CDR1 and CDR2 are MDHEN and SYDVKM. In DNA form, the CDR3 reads TGTGCCAGCAGTTTACCCGGGACAGGGGGCTACGAGCAGTACTTC. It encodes CASSLPGTGGYEQYF. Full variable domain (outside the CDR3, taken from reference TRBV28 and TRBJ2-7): DVKVTQSSRYLVKRTGEKVFLECVQDMDHENMFWYRQDPGLGLRLIYFSYDVKMKEKGDIPEGYSVSREKKERFSLILESASTNQTSMYLCASSLPGTGGYEQYFGPGTRLTVT.

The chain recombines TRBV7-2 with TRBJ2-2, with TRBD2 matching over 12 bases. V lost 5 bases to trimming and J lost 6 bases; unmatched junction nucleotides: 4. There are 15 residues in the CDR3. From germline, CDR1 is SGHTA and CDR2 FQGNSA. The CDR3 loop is CASSTGTSGSGELFF. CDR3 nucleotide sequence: TGTGCCAGCAGCACGGGGACTAGCGGGTCCGGGGAGCTGTTTTTT.

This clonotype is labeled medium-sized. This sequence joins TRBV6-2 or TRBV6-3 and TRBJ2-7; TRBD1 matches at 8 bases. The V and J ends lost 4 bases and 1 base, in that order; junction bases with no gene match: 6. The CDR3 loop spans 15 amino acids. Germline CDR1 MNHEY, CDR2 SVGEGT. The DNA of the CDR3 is TGTGCCAGCAGTTCGACAGGGGCTACATCCTACGAGCAGTACTTC. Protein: CASSSTGATSYEQYF.

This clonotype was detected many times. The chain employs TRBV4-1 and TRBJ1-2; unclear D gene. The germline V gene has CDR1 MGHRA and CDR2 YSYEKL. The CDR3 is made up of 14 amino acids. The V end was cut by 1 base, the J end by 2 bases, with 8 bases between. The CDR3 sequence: CASSQVARNYGYTF. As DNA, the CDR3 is TGCGCCAGCAGCCAAGTCGCCAGGAACTATGGCTACACCTTC.

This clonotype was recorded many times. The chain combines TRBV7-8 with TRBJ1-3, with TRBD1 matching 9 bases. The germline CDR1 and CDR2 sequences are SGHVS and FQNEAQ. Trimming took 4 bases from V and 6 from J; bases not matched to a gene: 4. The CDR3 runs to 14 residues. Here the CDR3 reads CASSSGQGENTIYF. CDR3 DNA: TGTGCCAGCAGCTCGGGACAGGGTGAAAACACCATATATTTT.

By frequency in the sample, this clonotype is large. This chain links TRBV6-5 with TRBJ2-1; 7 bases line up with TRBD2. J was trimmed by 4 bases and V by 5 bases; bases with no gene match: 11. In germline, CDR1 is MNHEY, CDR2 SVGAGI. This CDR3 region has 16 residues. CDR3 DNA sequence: TGTGCCAGCAGTGCACGGGACTACCCTCTTTACAATGAGCAGTTCTTC. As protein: CASSARDYPLYNEQFF.

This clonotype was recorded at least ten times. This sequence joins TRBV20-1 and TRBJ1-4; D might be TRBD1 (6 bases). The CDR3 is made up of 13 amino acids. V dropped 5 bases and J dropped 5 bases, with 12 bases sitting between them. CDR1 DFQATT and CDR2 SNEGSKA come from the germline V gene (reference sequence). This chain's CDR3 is CSAPTGPNEKLFF. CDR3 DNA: TGCAGTGCTCCGACAGGACCGAATGAAAAACTGTTTTTT.

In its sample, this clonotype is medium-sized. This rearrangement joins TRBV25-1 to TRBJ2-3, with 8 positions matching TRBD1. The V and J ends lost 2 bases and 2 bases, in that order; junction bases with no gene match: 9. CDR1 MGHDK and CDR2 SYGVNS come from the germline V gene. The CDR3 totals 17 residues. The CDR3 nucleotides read TGTGCCAGCAGTGAACCCCGGACAGGGTATAACACAGATACGCAGTATTTT. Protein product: CASSEPRTGYNTDTQYF.

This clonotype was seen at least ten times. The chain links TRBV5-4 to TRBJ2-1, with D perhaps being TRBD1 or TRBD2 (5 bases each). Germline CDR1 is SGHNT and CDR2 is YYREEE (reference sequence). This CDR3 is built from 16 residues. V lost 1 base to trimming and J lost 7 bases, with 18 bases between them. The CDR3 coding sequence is TGTGCCAGCAGCTTGAACCGGGGCTCGGAGTTTAATGAGCAGTTCTTC. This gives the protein CASSLNRGSEFNEQFF.

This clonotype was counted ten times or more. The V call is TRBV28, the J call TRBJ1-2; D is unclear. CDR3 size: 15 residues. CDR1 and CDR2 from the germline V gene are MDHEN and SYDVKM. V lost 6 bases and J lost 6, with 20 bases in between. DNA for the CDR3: TGTGCCAGCAGAGGTGTCCGGACTGTATCCAATGGCTACACCTTC. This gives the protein CASRGVRTVSNGYTF.

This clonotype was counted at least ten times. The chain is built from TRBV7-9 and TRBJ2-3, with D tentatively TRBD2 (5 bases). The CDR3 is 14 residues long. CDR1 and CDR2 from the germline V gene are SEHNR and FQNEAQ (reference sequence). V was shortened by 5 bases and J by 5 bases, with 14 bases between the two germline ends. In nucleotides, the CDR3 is TGTGCCAGCAGCCCGCGGACCCGGGGAGATACGCAGTATTTT. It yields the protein CASSPRTRGDTQYF.

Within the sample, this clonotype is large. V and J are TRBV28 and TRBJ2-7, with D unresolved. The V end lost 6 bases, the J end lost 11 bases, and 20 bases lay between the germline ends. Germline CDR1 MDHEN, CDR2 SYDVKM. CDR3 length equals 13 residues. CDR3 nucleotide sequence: TGTGCCAGCAGCTATGGACCTATTGGGAAGGAGTACTTC. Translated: CASSYGPIGKEYF.

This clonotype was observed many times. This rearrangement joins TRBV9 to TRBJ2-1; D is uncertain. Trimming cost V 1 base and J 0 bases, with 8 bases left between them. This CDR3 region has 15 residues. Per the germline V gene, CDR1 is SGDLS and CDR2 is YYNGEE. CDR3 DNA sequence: TGTGCCAGCAGCGTATTTAGCAGCTCCTACAATGAGCAGTTCTTC. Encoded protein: CASSVFSSSYNEQFF.

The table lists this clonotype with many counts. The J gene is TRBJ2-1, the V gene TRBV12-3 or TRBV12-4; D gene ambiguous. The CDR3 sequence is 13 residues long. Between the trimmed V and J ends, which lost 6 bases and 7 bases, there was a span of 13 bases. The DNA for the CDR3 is TGTGCCAGCAGCCAGACCAGATGGAATGAGCAGTTCTTC. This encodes CASSQTRWNEQFF.

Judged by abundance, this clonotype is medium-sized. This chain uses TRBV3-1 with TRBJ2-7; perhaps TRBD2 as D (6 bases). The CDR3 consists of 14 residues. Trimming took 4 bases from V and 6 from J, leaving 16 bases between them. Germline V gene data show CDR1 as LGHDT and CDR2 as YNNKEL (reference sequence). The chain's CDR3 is CASSLGLSNAEQYF. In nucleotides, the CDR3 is TGTGCCAGCAGCCTGGGACTTAGTAATGCCGAGCAGTACTTC.